This TCR beta chain was profiled in a study of naive and memory T cell subsets. Separate alpha and beta amplification began at the second PCR step. The CDR3 spans 15 residues. V was pared by 6 bases and J by 2 bases, with 6 bases of the junction left unmatched. Germline loops: CDR1 MNHNS, CDR2 SASEGT. An equimolar mix of two oligonucleotides served as the beta constant-region primer for TRBC1 and TRBC2. Ligated cDNA was amplified by four rounds of PCR with nested alpha and beta constant-region primers and SP2. TCRdb redid the calling of the UMI-ligation and nested PCR reads with MiXCR, one entry per CDR3 protein. The sample consists of over 65,000 distinct CDR3 sequences, 9% to 9.5% of them appearing once.

This rearrangement joins TRBV6-1 to TRBJ1-4, with 7 bases identical to TRBD1. Sequencing was done on a sample of naive CD8+ T cells from blood. This TCR was recovered from a human donor in good health. The CDR3 here is CASRRQGVTNEKLFF. The CDR3 nucleotides read TGTGCCAGCAGGCGACAGGGAGTGACTAATGAAAAACTGTTTTTT.